The clone carrying this T cell receptor (beta chain) was picked up many times. This specimen comes from a study of T-cell reconstitution after alpha-beta-depleted transplantation in children. Preparation of the TCRbeta library used unique molecular identifiers. TCRdb ran MiXCR on the PCR reads and lists one entry per CDR3 protein. Counted here are about 410,000 distinct CDR3 sequences, around 21% occurring once; the ten biggest clones make up approximately 3.8%. Germline CDR1 reads MNHEY; CDR2 reads SMNVEV (reference sequence). V was cut by 7 bases and J by 3 bases, with 4 bases left in between. The CDR3 contains 10 residues.

J is TRBJ2-7 and V is TRBV27; D not certain. Here the sequenced sample was PBMCs from the stem cell graft donor, taken from the stem cell graft. The clonotype originates from a human donor who donated a stem cell graft to a child with acute myeloid leukemia. The CDR3 nucleotides read TGTGCCAGCAACAGCTACGAGCAGTACTTC. Amino acid sequence: CASNSYEQYF.